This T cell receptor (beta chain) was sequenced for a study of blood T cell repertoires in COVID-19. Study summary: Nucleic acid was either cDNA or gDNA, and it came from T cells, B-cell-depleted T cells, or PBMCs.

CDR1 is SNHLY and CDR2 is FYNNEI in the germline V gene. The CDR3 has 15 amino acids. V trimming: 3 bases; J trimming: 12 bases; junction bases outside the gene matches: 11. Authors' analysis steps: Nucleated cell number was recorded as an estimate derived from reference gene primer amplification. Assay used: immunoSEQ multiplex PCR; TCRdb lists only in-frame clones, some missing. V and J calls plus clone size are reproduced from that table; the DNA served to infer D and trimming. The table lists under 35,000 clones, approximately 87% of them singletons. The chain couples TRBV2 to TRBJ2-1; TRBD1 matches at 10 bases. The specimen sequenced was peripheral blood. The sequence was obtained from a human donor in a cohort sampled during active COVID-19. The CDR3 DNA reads TGTGCCAGCAGTGATTCGACAGGGGGCTACGTAGGGCAGTTCTTC. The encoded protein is CASSDSTGGYVGQFF.